This paragraph covers one T cell receptor (beta chain) sequence. No antigen is known for it. No qualities accompany the bases; no much larger clone lies one base away. Collaborating institutions collected whole blood in K2EDTA tubes following their own protocols. For TCRbeta analysis, collaborators shipped samples as frozen whole blood, isolated PBMCs, or DNA extracted from either of those sample types. In the germline V gene (reference sequence), CDR1 corresponds to LNHDA and CDR2 to SQIVND. V sheds 8 bases and J sheds 1 base, leaving 15 bases between their ends. Inclusive of the bounding cysteine and phenylalanine, the CDR3 is 15 residues long. Just the 45-base CDR3 DNA is kept, in frame starting at base 1. The data are from a study of blood T cell repertoires in COVID-19 (dated by TCRdb to about 2020). As for the study more broadly: The collaborator samples originated in the United States, Italy and Spain and spanned the acute and convalescent phases of COVID-19. Samples were obtained from the ongoing ImmuneRACE study (first 160 participants) and from over 1,000 subjects provided by 6 global collaborators. Sample metadata almost always included a de-identified subject ID, COVID-19 status, age in years and sex. The repertoires were released in a freely available public database meant as a resource for research on the immune response to SARS-CoV-2. The dataset comprised deeply sampled blood TCRbeta repertoires from subjects exposed to, actively infected with, or recovered from COVID-19. Where available, HLA class I and class II types were obtained from metadata supplied by the sample provider rather than from assay-based typing. The prospective study material was composed of cDNA or gDNA derived from T cells, B-cell-depleted T cells, or PBMCs. On the study overall, not on this receptor specifically: How much clinical and demographic metadata was included differed by source and by participant, and the metadata was provided uncurated.

The immunoSEQ Assay, a bias-controlled multiplex PCR, was used to amplify TCRbeta CDR3 regions from genomic DNA. The authors' analysis ran thus. The number of nucleated cells in each sample was estimated by amplification of reference gene primers within the assay. Sequence reads were collapsed and filtered to measure the absolute abundance of every unique TCRbeta CDR3 rearrangement. For each sample, productive Simpson clonality was calculated as the square root of Simpson's diversity index across productive rearrangements. In its TCRdb copy, this immuneACCESS table keeps in-frame sequences only and misses some clones. Where compared with another copy, unresolved V genes explain less than half of these, and the others have no known cause. The DNA was the basis for D and trimming; V, J and clone size are from that table. The sample contains over 90,000 clones, about 87% of them found a single time. The ten largest clonotypes hold about 17% of the sample.

The TCR originated in a human donor in a cohort sampled during active COVID-19. The material sequenced was peripheral blood. The V gene is TRBV19 and the J gene is TRBJ2-4; too little of a D gene remains to name it. The CDR3 region: CASGLEAAAKNIQYF. The sequence in DNA is TGTGCCAGTGGTCTAGAGGCCGCCGCCAAAAACATTCAGTACTTC.